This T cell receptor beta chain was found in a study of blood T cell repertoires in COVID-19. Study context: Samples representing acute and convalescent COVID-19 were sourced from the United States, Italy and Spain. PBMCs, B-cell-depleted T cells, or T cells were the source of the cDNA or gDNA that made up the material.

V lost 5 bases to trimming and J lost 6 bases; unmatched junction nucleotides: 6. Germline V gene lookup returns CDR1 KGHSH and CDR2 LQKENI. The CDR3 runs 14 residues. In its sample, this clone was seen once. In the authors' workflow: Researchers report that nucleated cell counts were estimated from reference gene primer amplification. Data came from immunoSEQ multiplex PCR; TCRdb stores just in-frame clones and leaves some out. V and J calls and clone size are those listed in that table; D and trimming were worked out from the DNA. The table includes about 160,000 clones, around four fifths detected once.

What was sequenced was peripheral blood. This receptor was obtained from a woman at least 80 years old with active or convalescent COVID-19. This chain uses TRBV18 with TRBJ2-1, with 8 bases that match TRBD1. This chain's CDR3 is CASSSTGAGNEQFF. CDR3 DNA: TGTGCCAGCTCATCGACAGGGGCCGGCAATGAGCAGTTCTTC.